The present T cell receptor (beta chain) was sequenced within a study of cytomegalovirus exposure and HLA in healthy donors. Study-level findings and limits: An analysis done earlier found most TCR beta V segments productive about 87% or about 30% of the time. Specific recognition of CMV antigens was confirmed in vitro for a few chains (all CMV-associated).

Points on this clone: Its antigen is undetermined.

A multiplex PCR was run with 60 Vbeta primers and 13 Jbeta primers. Measured with immunoSEQ multiplex PCR; TCRdb has only the in-frame clones, and not every one. The sample includes some 80,000 clones, about 78% of them seen just once. The TCR comes from a man aged 40-49 years in good health and CMV-seronegative. The material sequenced was PBMCs.

CDR3 nucleotide sequence: TGTGCCAGCAGTTTATATTTCTACACTGAAGCTTTCTTT. It codes for CASSLYFYTEAFF. The rearrangement links TRBV27 to TRBJ1-1; D ambiguous. V shed 1 base and J shed 3 bases, with 6 bases lying between them. This CDR3 spans 13 amino acids. Germline lookup yields CDR1 MNHEY and CDR2 SMNVEV (reference sequence).